The TCR beta chain under discussion was sequenced for a study of vaccination and CD4 T cells after COVID-19. About the study: Nasal swab PCR identified SARS-CoV-2 in the convalescent patients, of whom roughly ten were mild and one severe.

The Oncomine TCR Beta short-read assay sequenced DNA from cultured CD4+ T cells. Investigators isolated genomic DNA from cultured CD4+ T cells. TCRdb recomputed calls from the PCR reads with MiXCR, one row per CDR3 protein. The sample shows some 16,000 distinct CDR3 sequences, about 43% of them seen only once. Treatment meaning: roughly 10-day PBMC culture with coronavirus spike peptide pools or control peptides (ViraFEST assay). Via ViraFEST, peptide pools expanded antigen-specific T cells before TCR sequencing. Turning to this clonotype: The antigen is unknown.

CDR1 is SGDLS, CDR2 YYNGEE, per germline. V dropped 2 bases and J dropped 4; count of bases not matched to a gene: 8. The CDR3 length is 16 residues. V usage is TRBV9 and J usage is TRBJ2-3; 9 nucleotides agree with TRBD2. The material sequenced was CD4+ T cells from blood, cultured in vitro, taken after SARS-CoV-2 vaccination. The clonotype comes from a human donor who had recovered from COVID-19. CDR3 protein: CASSVTLREGADTQYF. The DNA of the CDR3 is TGTGCCAGCAGCGTCACCCTGCGGGAGGGCGCAGATACGCAGTATTTT.